The source of this T cell receptor beta chain is a study of low-dose radiotherapy and immunotherapy resistance in tumors. Primers targeting TRAV and TRBV primed first-strand cDNA, covering alpha and beta chains. A constant-region primer paired with the V-primer adapter amplified TCRs over about 19 PCR cycles. MiXCR, run by TCRdb on the reads, gives a single entry per CDR3 protein. The table lists tens of thousands of distinct CDR3 sequences, approximately 26% of them singletons, with 10% in the top ten. This clonotype turned up a few times. Noted time point: after trial treatment. The treatment here: LDRT plus nivolumab, ipilimumab, low-dose cyclophosphamide and aspirin (RACIN trial). Donors were administered nivolumab, ipilimumab, aspirin and low-dose cyclophosphamide, together with low-dose radiotherapy. The germline V gene encodes CDR1 MNHEY and CDR2 SVGEGT. This CDR3 is built from 16 residues. Trimming removed 5 bases from V and 1 base from J, with 18 bases in between.

The TCR was taken from a male donor with prostate cancer. The sequences come from PBMCs, collected after low-dose radiotherapy plus immunotherapy. The chain employs TRBV6-2 or TRBV6-3 and TRBJ2-7; D possibly uses TRBD1 or TRBD2 (7 bases each). The CDR3 bases are TGTGCCAGCAGTGAATCCCGACAGGGACTATCCTACGAGCAGTACTTC. Translated, it gives CASSESRQGLSYEQYF.